This TCR beta chain originates from a study of response to subunit inactivated influenza vaccine. Study findings and constraints: Authors suggested few new T cells are recruited by each seasonal influenza vaccination.

Concerning this clonotype: Its matching antigen is unknown.

TCRdb used MiXCR to reprocess the RT-PCR reads, holding one entry per CDR3 protein. The table has 630,000 or so distinct CDR3 sequences, around 14% seen once; the top ten hold approximately 10%. This CDR3 has 13 amino acids. V was clipped by 1 base and J by 9 bases, with 9 bases between them. CDR1 is LGHDT and CDR2 is YNNKEL in the germline V gene (reference sequence). The chain couples TRBV3-1 to TRBJ1-4; the D gene is possibly TRBD1 (5 bases). The sequenced sample was PBMCs from blood, obtained roughly 12 days after vaccination. This TCR was sampled from a man aged 50-59 years who received an inactivated influenza vaccine. The CDR3 DNA follows: TGTGCCAGCAGCCAAGGGACACCACAAAAACTGTTTTTT. It translates to CASSQGTPQKLFF.